These 10 T cell receptor beta chains share one sample of origin, sequenced in a study of post-analysis software for immune sequencing data. The library was made from cDNA and included unique molecular identifiers. TCRdb recomputed calls from the PCR reads with MiXCR, one row per CDR3 protein. The sample has under 650,000 distinct CDR3 sequences, 44% seen once. Study outcomes and limitations: Elevated frequency relative to controls characterized several TRBV segments in patients, TRBV5-6, TRBV5-1 and TRBV20-1 among them.

No antigen has been identified for these receptors. The specimen sequenced was blood. These receptors came from a girl aged 5 to 17 with multiple sclerosis.

The rearrangement links TRBV7-2 to TRBJ2-1, with 9 bases aligning to TRBD2. CDR1 SGHTA and CDR2 FQGNSA come from the germline V gene. This CDR3 contains 13 residues. V shed 11 bases and J 2 bases; nucleotides not matched to a gene: 4. CDR3 bases: TGTGCCGCGGGGGGGGCCCCCTACAATGAGCAGTTCTTC. This codes for CAAGGAPYNEQFF.

The V gene is TRBV5-6, the J gene TRBJ2-1; 8 nucleotides align to TRBD2. Germline V CDR1 and CDR2: SGHDT, YYEEEE. The CDR3 is 14 residues long. Trimming at V came to 2 bases and at J to 6 bases, leaving 4 bases not matched to a gene. The CDR3 bases are TGTGCCAGCAGCTTACGACTAGCGAGCAATGAGCAGTTCTTC. It codes for CASSLRLASNEQFF.

This rearrangement joins TRBV5-1 to TRBJ2-3, with a tentative D call TRBD1 (5 bases). Trimming removed 1 base at V and 1 base at J, with 13 bases between. There are 16 residues in the CDR3. CDR1 and CDR2 from the germline V gene are SGHRS and YFSETQ. CDR3 amino acids: CASSLQGQGGTDTQYF. In DNA, the CDR3 is TGCGCCAGCAGCTTGCAGGGCCAGGGTGGCACAGATACGCAGTATTTT.

Points on this clonotype: The junction and the germline gene differ at one end; a read error may be behind it. The CDR3, as DNA: TGTGCCAGTAGTATCGACAGGGAGACCCTTTACAATGTGCAGTTCTTC. Protein product: CASSIDRETLYNVQFF. This chain connects TRBV19 to TRBJ2-1; 7 bases fit TRBD1. CDR1 and CDR2 from the germline V gene are LNHDA and SQIVND (reference sequence). This CDR3 comprises 16 residues.

The chain carries TRBV5-1 and TRBJ1-5; the match to TRBD1 covers 9 bases. Germline V gene data show CDR1 as SGHRS and CDR2 as YFSETQ. After removal of 3 bases from V and 6 bases from J, the junction contained 7 bases not matched to a gene. The CDR3 loop spans 15 amino acids. CDR3 residues: CASSYTGGGGQPQHF. DNA of the CDR3: TGCGCCAGCAGCTATACAGGGGGCGGCGGTCAGCCCCAGCATTTT.

This chain connects TRBV2 to TRBJ2-1; tentative D call: TRBD2 (7 bases). The CDR3 consists of 15 residues. V shed 8 bases and J shed 5 bases, with 19 bases lying between them. CDR1 SNHLY and CDR2 FYNNEI come from the germline V gene. The CDR3 nucleotides read TGTGCCAGCGGGGGGGCCCCCTGGGGGGACAATGAGCAGTTCTTC. Residues: CASGGAPWGDNEQFF.

In its sample, this clonotype was seen once. The chain has TRBV5-1 and TRBJ1-2, with TRBD1 as a possible D gene (5 bases). V shed 4 bases and J shed 0 bases, with 13 bases lying between them. The CDR3 is made up of 15 amino acids. Germline V gene sequence: CDR1 SGHRS, CDR2 YFSETQ. CDR3: CASSGGLTANYGYTF. The CDR3 DNA is TGCGCCAGCAGCGGGGGACTTACTGCTAACTATGGCTACACCTTC.

DNA for the CDR3: TGTGCCAGCAGCTCAGCGGGACACCCATACACTGAAGCTTTCTTT. Translating gives CASSSAGHPYTEAFF. V and J are TRBV7-2 and TRBJ1-1, with a tentative D call TRBD1 (6 bases). The CDR3 is made up of 15 amino acids. The germline V gene encodes CDR1 SGHTA and CDR2 FQGNSA. With 4 bases removed from V and 3 bases from J, the gap between germline ends came to 15 bases.

The chain joins TRBV10-3 to TRBJ1-1; TRBD1 might be the D (5 bases). This CDR3 contains 13 residues. Trimming shortened V by 5 bases and J by 5 bases, and 12 bases separated the two germline ends. Germline V gene lookup returns CDR1 ENHRY and CDR2 SYGVKD. The CDR3 is CAISKKGETEAFF. The CDR3 nucleotides are TGTGCCATCAGTAAAAAAGGGGAGACTGAAGCTTTCTTT.

V usage is TRBV7-2 and J usage is TRBJ2-1; D is undetermined. Germline V gene lookup returns CDR1 SGHTA and CDR2 FQGNSA. The germline V and J ends were trimmed by 0 bases and 4 bases, with 7 bases remaining between them. The CDR3 spans 14 residues. The CDR3 bases are TGTGCCAGCAGCTTAGCTTCCCAGTACAATGAGCAGTTCTTC. Amino acid sequence: CASSLASQYNEQFF.